The 22 T cell receptor beta chains reported below all come from one sample, sequenced in a study of T cells in Graves' hyperthyroidism and ophthalmopathy. Authors of the study amplified TCR beta CDR3 regions from RNA transcripts. A first-round RT-PCR of the TCR CDR3 used the HTBI primer set. MiXCR, run by TCRdb on the multiplex PCR reads, gives a single entry per CDR3 protein. Among about 300,000 distinct CDR3 sequences listed, about 15% were seen once. Sequencing was performed on blood. These receptors all come from a man between 25 and 39 years old with Graves' hyperthyroidism.

This clonotype was detected only a few times. The chain couples TRBV7-2 to TRBJ2-7; TRBD2 might be the D (5 bases). Trimming pared 0 bases from V and 3 bases from J, leaving 12 bases between. The CDR3 is made up of 15 amino acids. Germline V gene lookup returns CDR1 SGHTA and CDR2 FQGNSA. CDR3 region: CASSLAGSRLYEQYF. CDR3 sequence (DNA): TGTGCCAGCAGCTTAGCGGGGAGCCGGCTCTACGAGCAGTACTTC.

Many counts were recorded for this clonotype. The rearrangement links TRBV7-9 to TRBJ2-1; TRBD2 matches at 9 bases. Germline CDR1 SEHNR, CDR2 FQNEAQ (reference sequence). CDR3 size: 18 residues. The V and J ends lost 1 base and 1 base, in that order; junction bases with no gene match: 8. The CDR3 is CASSLGLAALGSYNEQFF. The CDR3 bases are TGTGCCAGCAGCTTAGGACTAGCGGCCCTAGGGTCCTACAATGAGCAGTTCTTC.

This clonotype was observed a few times. The chain couples TRBV20-1 to TRBJ2-1, with 10 bases identical to TRBD2. Germline assignment: CDR1 DFQATT and CDR2 SNEGSKA (reference sequence). V trimming: 1 base; J trimming: 7 bases; junction bases outside the gene matches: 10. There are 16 residues in the CDR3. The chain's CDR3 is CSARGQREGRWNEQFF. The CDR3, as DNA: TGCAGTGCTAGAGGCCAGCGGGAGGGGAGGTGGAATGAGCAGTTCTTC.

This clonotype came up many times. The rearrangement links TRBV29-1 to TRBJ2-7, with 8 bases that match TRBD1. Germline trimming cut 4 bases from V and 3 bases from J; bases unmatched to any gene: 11. There are 15 residues in the CDR3. The germline V gene has CDR1 SQVTM and CDR2 ANQGSEA. The DNA for the CDR3 is TGCAGCGTTGGACGCACAGGACAGGGCTTCTACGAGCAGTACTTC. This codes for CSVGRTGQGFYEQYF.

This clonotype was recorded many times. The chain has TRBV4-1 and TRBJ2-2, with 9 positions matching TRBD1. The CDR3 runs to 16 residues. Per germline, CDR1 MGHRA and CDR2 YSYEKL. After removal of 1 base from V and 7 bases from J, the junction contained 7 bases not matched to a gene. The CDR3 bases are TGCGCCAGCAGCCAAGTCAGACAGGGGGAAGGCGGGGAGCTGTTTTTT. Translated: CASSQVRQGEGGELFF.

There are many counts of this clonotype. The V call is TRBV2, the J call TRBJ1-1, with D possibly being TRBD1 (5 bases). V shed 0 bases and J shed 1 base, with 9 bases lying between them. The CDR3 is made up of 15 amino acids. The germline gives CDR1 SNHLY, CDR2 FYNNEI. CDR3 residues: CASSEAPGTNTEAFF. Written as DNA, the CDR3 is TGTGCCAGCAGTGAAGCGCCAGGGACGAACACTGAAGCTTTCTTT.

The genes are TRBV6-1 and TRBJ2-1, with 8 bases that match TRBD2. Germline V gives CDR1 MNHNS, CDR2 SASEGT. This CDR3 is built from 15 residues. Germline trimming cut 3 bases from V and 4 bases from J; bases unmatched to any gene: 5. CDR3: CASSEAGLGYNEQFF. DNA for the CDR3: TGTGCCAGCAGTGAGGCGGGACTAGGTTACAATGAGCAGTTCTTC.

The rearrangement links TRBV11-2 to TRBJ1-5; D is uncertain. Per the germline V gene, CDR1 is SGHAT and CDR2 is FQNNGV. The ends were cut back, 0 bases at V and 0 bases at J, with 3 bases in the middle. The CDR3 length is 14 residues. CDR3 DNA sequence: TGTGCCAGCAGCTTAGAGTATAGCAATCAGCCCCAGCATTTT. Protein: CASSLEYSNQPQHF.

This clonotype has just a few counts. The rearrangement joins TRBV5-1 to TRBJ2-5, with 13 bases that match TRBD2. The germline V gene has CDR1 SGHRS and CDR2 YFSETQ. The V segment lost 4 bases and the J segment 6 bases; nucleotides outside the gene matches: 6. The CDR3 runs to 15 residues. The CDR3 here is CASSTGLAGVKTQYF. The CDR3 DNA follows: TGCGCCAGCAGCACCGGACTAGCGGGAGTCAAGACCCAGTACTTC. The whole variable domain, filled in from reference TRBV5-1 and TRBJ2-5, reads KAGVTQTPRYLIKTRGQQVTLSCSPISGHRSVSWYQQTPGQGLQFLFEYFSETQRNKGNFPGRFSGRQFSNSRSEMNVSTLELGDSALYLCASSTGLAGVKTQYFGPGTRLLVL.

This rearrangement joins TRBV30 to TRBJ1-3; tentative D call: TRBD1 (6 bases). The V end lost 0 bases, the J end lost 3 bases, and 12 bases lay between the germline ends. This CDR3 has 15 amino acids. Germline V lookup: CDR1 GTSNPN, CDR2 SVGIG (reference sequence). The CDR3 coding sequence is TGTGCCTGGAGTGTACAGGGTAGGATTGGAAACACCATATATTTT. Protein sequence: CAWSVQGRIGNTIYF. Full variable domain (remainder filled in from reference TRBV30 and TRBJ1-3): SQTIHQWPATLVQPVGSPLSLECTVEGTSNPNLYWYRQAAGRGLQLLFYSVGIGQISSEVPQNLSASRPQDRQFILSSKKLLLSDSGFYLCAWSVQGRIGNTIYFGEGSWLTVV.

This clonotype came up many times. This rearrangement joins TRBV11-2 to TRBJ1-5; D is uncertain. This CDR3 spans 13 amino acids. V dropped 4 bases and J dropped 5 bases, with 9 bases sitting between them. CDR1 is SGHAT, CDR2 FQNNGV, per germline. The CDR3 sequence: CASSSSLDQPQHF. CDR3 bases: TGTGCCAGCAGCTCTTCCCTAGATCAGCCCCAGCATTTT.

This clonotype was observed at least ten times. The rearrangement uses TRBV2 and TRBJ1-5; D call uncertain. Germline V CDR1 and CDR2: SNHLY, FYNNEI. The length of the CDR3 is 14 residues. Trimming pared 4 bases from V and 4 bases from J, leaving 11 bases between. CDR3 in amino acids: CASSGVERNQPQHF. CDR3 DNA: TGTGCCAGCAGTGGAGTCGAGAGGAATCAGCCCCAGCATTTT.

Ten or more counts support this clonotype. This chain joins TRBV5-6 and TRBJ2-2; perhaps TRBD2 as D (5 bases). CDR1 is SGHDT and CDR2 is YYEEEE in the germline V gene. This CDR3 is built from 13 residues. V gave up 5 bases and J gave up 5 bases, with 10 bases separating them. CDR3 loop: CASSPSGTGELFF. The DNA of the CDR3 is TGTGCCAGCAGTCCGAGCGGAACCGGGGAGCTGTTTTTT.

This clonotype showed up just a few times. The DNA for the CDR3 is TGCAGCGGTCTTTCTTCTAGCGGGAACCTACTGGGTTCCTACGAGCAGTACTTC. It encodes CSGLSSSGNLLGSYEQYF. The chain joins TRBV20-1 to TRBJ2-7; 9 positions agree with TRBD2. CDR1 is DFQATT and CDR2 is SNEGSKA in the germline V gene (reference sequence). The CDR3 is 18 residues long.

This clonotype was seen repeatedly, ten times or more. The chain links TRBV4-1 to TRBJ2-1; 12 bases align to TRBD2. V shed 4 bases, J shed 9 bases, and the junction held 7 bases outside the gene matches. CDR3 size: 15 residues. The V gene's germline CDR1 is MGHRA and CDR2 YSYEKL. In DNA form, the CDR3 reads TGCGCCAGCAGCCCTAGCGGGAGGGCCACTACTGAGCAGTTCTTC. Translated, it gives CASSPSGRATTEQFF.

The chain joins TRBV20-1 to TRBJ1-2; no reliable D call. There are 13 residues in the CDR3. In germline, CDR1 is DFQATT, CDR2 SNEGSKA (reference sequence). V lost 3 bases and J 8 bases, leaving 16 bases between the germline ends. Here the CDR3 DNA reads TGCAGTGCTAGCACCTTAGGTGAAGTCGGCTACACCTTC. It encodes CSASTLGEVGYTF.

This clonotype was seen at least ten times. The CDR3 protein is CASRSSGARTDTQYF. The CDR3 nucleotides are TGTGCCAGCAGATCCTCGGGGGCTAGGACAGATACGCAGTATTTT. The rearrangement links TRBV6-1 to TRBJ2-3; D might be TRBD1 or TRBD2, each matching 6 bases. CDR3 size: 15 residues. Trimming removed 6 bases from V and 3 bases from J, with 16 bases in between. The germline V gene encodes CDR1 MNHNS and CDR2 SASEGT.

J is TRBJ1-6 and V is TRBV20-1; tentative D call: TRBD1 (5 bases). CDR3 length: 14 residues. The V end was cut by 1 base, the J end by 10 bases, with 14 bases between. The germline V gene has CDR1 DFQATT and CDR2 SNEGSKA (reference sequence). The CDR3 loop is CSARGGRGGSPLHF. The CDR3 DNA reads TGCAGTGCTAGAGGAGGGAGGGGAGGGTCACCCCTCCACTTT.

This clonotype occurred a few times. The chain combines TRBV7-2 with TRBJ2-1, with D maybe TRBD2 (5 bases). Trimming removed 4 bases from V and 5 bases from J, with 12 bases in between. This CDR3 comprises 14 residues. Germline loops: CDR1 SGHTA, CDR2 FQGNSA. The DNA for the CDR3 is TGTGCCAGCAGCTCCCGAGGAGCGGACAATGAGCAGTTCTTC. It codes for CASSSRGADNEQFF.

This chain uses TRBV24-1 with TRBJ2-1; D might be TRBD1 (6 bases). Per the germline V gene, CDR1 is KGHDR and CDR2 is SFDVKD. Trimming removed 9 bases at V and 3 bases at J, with 17 bases between. CDR3 length equals 15 residues. CDR3 region: CATSGGRGHYNEQFF. In nucleotides, the CDR3 is TGTGCCACCTCTGGGGGCAGGGGCCACTACAATGAGCAGTTCTTC.

In this sample, this clonotype turned up a few times. The chain uses TRBV7-8 and TRBJ2-1; D uncertain. Trimming removed 5 bases from V and 6 bases from J, with 17 bases in between. The germline CDR1 and CDR2 sequences are SGHVS and FQNEAQ. This CDR3 contains 15 residues. Here the CDR3 DNA reads TGTGCCAGCAGCGCGGCCCTCGCAACCGGCAATGAGCAGTTCTTC. This gives the protein CASSAALATGNEQFF.

The CDR3 loop reads CASSLGTSGYEQFF. The CDR3 DNA reads as TGCGCCAGCAGCTTGGGCACTAGCGGCTACGAGCAGTTCTTC. The chain uses TRBV5-1 and TRBJ2-7; 8 bases agree with TRBD2. With the DNA end fitting TRBJ2-1 better, the J assignment may be wrong. The CDR3 sequence is 14 residues long. Germline CDR1 is SGHRS and CDR2 is YFSETQ.